This T cell receptor (beta chain) was observed in a study of early T cells in non-severe SARS-CoV-2 infection (TCRdb year 2021). Notes on the research overall: TCR sequencing used bulk RNA from unsorted whole blood, so alpha and beta chains could not be paired.

With respect to this clonotype: Its cognate antigen has yet to be identified. Per-nucleotide qualities are absent, and no much larger clonotype sits a single base away.

V loses 5 bases, J loses 3 bases, and the germline ends lie 5 bases apart. The germline V gene yields SGHAT for CDR1 and FQNNGV for CDR2. The CDR3 numbers 11 residues from cysteine through phenylalanine. The entry retains the CDR3 DNA only, 33 bases that are in frame from base 1. The study was a case-control design nested within a healthcare worker cohort in London, UK, with weekly nasopharyngeal swab PCR tests and blood sampling. Healthcare workers were enrolled in the week of the UK lockdown, from 23 to 31 March 2020, and were followed every week for up to 16 weeks. The library was built by means of 5' RACE. Sequencing was performed on a NextSeq 500. The TCR library protocol attached unique molecular identifiers to individual cDNA molecules to correct for sequencing error and PCR bias. Both TCR alpha and beta chains were sequenced, and tight co-correlation was observed between alpha and beta sequence abundances in each sample. The study's processing was this. Decombinator V4 was used to annotate TCR sequences for V gene, J gene and CDR3. Expanded TCRs were defined as changing significantly between any two time points under a Poisson model with p below 0.0001. TCR abundances were normalised to the total number of TCRs sequenced per sample and expressed as counts per million. TRAV1-2 paired with TRAJ12, TRAJ20 or TRAJ33 defined MAIT TCRs, while TRAV10 paired with TRAJ18 defined iNKT TCRs. A search of VDJdb, accessed on 1 November 2021, was run for TCRs annotated to CMV, EBV and SARS-CoV-2, with TCRs annotated for multiple antigens excluded. TCRdb trimmed public reads at Q25 via fastp, called clones via MiXCR and kept in-frame beta chains. For every CDR3 protein sequence, its rows merge into one entry that carries the most common genes and DNA. These V and J calls are TCRdb output, not the study's own analysis. The table for this sample lists about 19,000 distinct CDR3 sequences; more than 4% of them were counted only once. Approximately 7.2% of the sample comes from the top ten.

Results the study describes overall, beyond this receptor: VDJdb matching was skewed toward anti-spike CD8 responses and likely underestimated virus-specific expansions by missing private and CD4 specificities.

The chain couples TRBV11-2 to TRBJ2-7; the D gene cannot be named for sure. The sequenced sample was whole blood. This sequence originates from an adult who was a healthcare worker with PCR-confirmed SARS-CoV-2 infection or an uninfected control (not recorded which). CDR3 protein: CASSTFYEQYF. The DNA sequence is TGTGCCAGCAGCACCTTCTACGAGCAGTACTTC.